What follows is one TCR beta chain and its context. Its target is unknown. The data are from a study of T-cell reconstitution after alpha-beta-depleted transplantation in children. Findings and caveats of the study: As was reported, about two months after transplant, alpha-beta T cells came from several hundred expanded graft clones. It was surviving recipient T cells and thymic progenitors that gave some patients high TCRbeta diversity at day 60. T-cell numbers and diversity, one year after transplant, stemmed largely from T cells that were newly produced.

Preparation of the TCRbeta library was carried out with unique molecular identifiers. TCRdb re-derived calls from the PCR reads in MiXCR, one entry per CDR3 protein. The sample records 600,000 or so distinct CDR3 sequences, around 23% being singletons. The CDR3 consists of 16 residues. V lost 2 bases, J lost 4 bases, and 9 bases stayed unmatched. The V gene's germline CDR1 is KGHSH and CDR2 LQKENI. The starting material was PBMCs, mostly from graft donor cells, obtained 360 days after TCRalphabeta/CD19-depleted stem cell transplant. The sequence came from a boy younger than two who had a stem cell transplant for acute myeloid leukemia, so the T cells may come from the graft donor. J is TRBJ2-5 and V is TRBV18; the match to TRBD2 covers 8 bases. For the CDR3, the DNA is TGTGCCAGCTCACCAAGGGCAGTCCGGGGGGGAGAGACCCAGTACTTC. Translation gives CASSPRAVRGGETQYF.